Listed here are 24 T cell receptor beta chains from one sample, sequenced in a study of blood T cell repertoires in COVID-19. Some clones are missing from TCRdb's copy, which holds only in-frame ones; the method was immunoSEQ multiplex PCR. The table lists roughly 20,000 clones, 77% of them singletons. Sequencing was carried out using peripheral blood. The receptors shown here come from a man between 65 and 85 years old with COVID-19, enrolled during active disease.

J is TRBJ1-5 and V is TRBV12-5, with TRBD1 identical over 8 bases. Germline values: CDR1 LGHNT, CDR2 FRNRAP. The ends lost 6 bases at V and 2 bases at J; junction bases unmatched: 3. This CDR3 is built from 14 residues. The DNA for the CDR3 is TGTGCTAGTGGGGACAGGGAGGGCAATCAGCCCCAGCATTTT. It specifies CASGDREGNQPQHF.

The genes are TRBV5-1 and TRBJ1-4, with 8 bases lining up with TRBD1. Losses at the gene ends were 3 bases for V and 4 bases for J; bases not matched to a gene: 8. Looked up from germline, CDR1 is SGHRS and CDR2 is YFSETQ. The CDR3 runs to 16 residues. CDR3 bases: TGCGCCAGCAGCTATCAGGGGGCGCAGGGTAATGAAAAACTGTTTTTT. This gives the protein CASSYQGAQGNEKLFF.

This chain joins TRBV6-1 and TRBJ2-3; 10 bases agree with TRBD2. This CDR3 contains 17 residues. Looked up from germline, CDR1 is MNHNS and CDR2 is SASEGT. V was clipped by 3 bases and J by 5 bases; unmatched bases: 11. In DNA, the CDR3 is TGTGCCAGCAGTGAGAGTTTCTCTAGCGGGAGAATAGATACGCAGTATTTT. It is translated as CASSESFSSGRIDTQYF.

The chain has TRBV7-2 and TRBJ1-4; tentative D call: TRBD1 (5 bases). The CDR3 runs 16 residues. The V and J ends lost 0 bases and 7 bases respectively, with 15 bases between them. Per the germline V gene, CDR1 is SGHTA and CDR2 is FQGNSA. In DNA, the CDR3 is TGTGCCAGCAGCTTAGCGAGGGGAGGGGATCGTGAAAAACTGTTTTTT. Amino acids: CASSLARGGDREKLFF.

This clone is a singleton in its sample. The V gene is TRBV4-1, the J gene TRBJ1-1; no clear D. Germline CDR1 MGHRA, CDR2 YSYEKL. Trimming took 0 bases from V and 10 from J, leaving 12 bases between them. The CDR3 has 13 amino acids. CDR3 sequence: CASSQETSVVAFF. Here the CDR3 DNA reads TGCGCCAGCAGCCAAGAGACTTCGGTTGTAGCTTTCTTT.

The chain is built from TRBV19 and TRBJ1-2; a weak D match, TRBD1 (6 bases). The CDR3 has 14 amino acids. Germline CDR1 and CDR2: LNHDA and SQIVND (reference sequence). V shed 4 bases and J shed 4 bases, with 13 bases lying between them. In nucleotides, the CDR3 is TGTGCCAGTAGTACAAGCCGGGACATCTATGGCTACACCTTC. Translating gives CASSTSRDIYGYTF.

The V and J genes are TRBV6-5 and TRBJ1-2; D not resolved. The germline V gene encodes CDR1 MNHEY and CDR2 SVGAGI. This CDR3 comprises 14 residues. Trimming took 10 bases from V and 4 from J, leaving 19 bases between them. CDR3 coding DNA: TGTGCCACCATCCGGGTCCCAAGTGGCTATGGCTACACCTTC. This gives the protein CATIRVPSGYGYTF.

The J gene is TRBJ1-3, the V gene TRBV10-3; perhaps TRBD1 as D (6 bases). This CDR3 has 15 amino acids. V lost 2 bases, J lost 0 bases, and 8 bases lay in between. In germline, CDR1 is ENHRY, CDR2 SYGVKD. The CDR3: CAISERGSSGNTIYF. The CDR3 DNA reads as TGTGCCATCAGTGAGAGGGGGAGCTCTGGAAACACCATATATTTT.

J is TRBJ1-5 and V is TRBV2; D gene unclear. Trimming pared 8 bases from V and 6 bases from J, leaving 20 bases between. The germline gives CDR1 SNHLY, CDR2 FYNNEI. The CDR3 has 15 residues. CDR3 protein: CASLLDSGASQPQHF. DNA of the CDR3: TGTGCCAGCCTTCTCGACTCGGGAGCTTCTCAGCCCCAGCATTTT. The full variable domain, rest sourced from reference TRBV2 and TRBJ1-5, is EPEVTQTPSHQVTQMGQEVILRCVPISNHLYFYWYRQILGQKVEFLVSFYNNEISEKSEIFDDQFSVERPDGSNFTLKIRSTKLEDSAMYFCASLLDSGASQPQHFGDGTRLSIL.

The chain is built from TRBV23-1 and TRBJ1-6, with TRBD1 matching over 7 bases. TRBV23-1 is placed among ORFs of uncertain function. This CDR3 is 14 amino acids long. The junction had 4 bases not matched to a gene; V was cut back by 6 bases and J by 5 bases. CDR3 nucleotide sequence: TGCGCCAGCAGCTACAGGGGAAATAATTCACCCCTCCACTTT. It is translated as CASSYRGNNSPLHF.

The chain has TRBV19 and TRBJ2-1, with D unclear. The V end lost 7 bases, the J end lost 0 bases, and 10 bases lay between the germline ends. CDR1 is LNHDA and CDR2 is SQIVND in the germline V gene (reference sequence). The CDR3 totals 14 residues. CDR3 in amino acids: CASKPQSSYNEQFF. In DNA form, the CDR3 reads TGTGCCAGTAAGCCACAGAGCTCCTACAATGAGCAGTTCTTC.

This chain joins TRBV27 and TRBJ1-2; D unclear. The CDR3 loop spans 14 amino acids. The V gene lost 5 bases and the J gene lost 4 bases, with 14 bases spanning the gap. Germline V gene lookup returns CDR1 MNHEY and CDR2 SMNVEV (reference sequence). The CDR3 sequence is CASSITSAFYGYTF. For the CDR3, the DNA is TGTGCCAGCAGTATAACCAGTGCCTTCTATGGCTACACCTTC.

The chain uses TRBV18 and TRBJ2-4, with D possibly matching TRBD1 (6 bases). Trimming shortened V by 5 bases and J by 5 bases, and 16 bases separated the two germline ends. This CDR3 is built from 15 residues. Germline CDR1 KGHSH, CDR2 LQKENI. DNA of the CDR3: TGTGCCAGCTCAACAAATTCAGGGGCGGAAAACATTCAGTACTTC. This translates into CASSTNSGAENIQYF.

This chain connects TRBV6-6 to TRBJ2-7, with D perhaps matching TRBD2 (6 bases). Germline-derived CDR1 and CDR2 are MNHNY and SVGAGI (reference sequence). CDR3 size: 15 residues. Trimming took off 5 bases at V and 0 bases at J, with 14 bases between the two ends. For the CDR3, the DNA is TGTGCCAGCAGTACGAATCGGGGACTCTCCTACGAGCAGTACTTC. Its protein is CASSTNRGLSYEQYF.

This clone has a handful of counts. The chain recombines TRBV29-1 with TRBJ1-1; D remains unclear. Per the germline V gene, CDR1 is SQVTM and CDR2 is ANQGSEA. Trimming cost V 7 bases and J 0 bases, with 12 bases left between them. The CDR3 length is 13 residues. The CDR3 spells CSESAGMNTEAFF. In DNA, the CDR3 is TGCAGCGAAAGTGCGGGAATGAACACTGAAGCTTTCTTT.

This clone turned up a few times. The chain carries TRBV20-1 and TRBJ1-5; 7 positions agree with TRBD1. With 3 bases clipped from V and 6 bases from J, the junction kept 5 bases outside the gene matches. This CDR3 contains 13 residues. Germline CDR1 DFQATT, CDR2 SNEGSKA (reference sequence). CDR3 sequence: CSASQGVGQPQHF. Here the CDR3 DNA reads TGCAGTGCTAGTCAGGGGGTTGGTCAGCCCCAGCATTTT.

The chain uses TRBV19 and TRBJ1-3, with D perhaps TRBD1 (5 bases). Germline values: CDR1 LNHDA, CDR2 SQIVND (reference sequence). V lost 4 bases and J 2 bases, leaving 12 bases between the germline ends. This CDR3 is 15 amino acids long. CDR3 region: CASSRQGWAGNTIYF. The CDR3 DNA is TGTGCCAGTAGTAGGCAGGGATGGGCTGGAAACACCATATATTTT.

The V and J genes are TRBV7-2 and TRBJ1-2; D is uncertain. Trimming stripped 0 bases from V and 3 bases from J, with 11 bases between. The germline CDR1 and CDR2 sequences are SGHTA and FQGNSA. This CDR3 comprises 15 residues. The CDR3, as DNA: TGTGCCAGCAGCTTAGCGCGGGTCGGGGACTATGGCTACACCTTC. Its protein product is CASSLARVGDYGYTF.

The rearrangement uses TRBV23-1 and TRBJ1-1; TRBD1 agrees at 8 bases. TRBV23-1 is classed as an ORF, of uncertain function. V lost 1 base, J lost 0 bases, and 10 bases stayed unmatched. The CDR3 extends over 18 amino acids. The CDR3: CASSQFQRTGPMNTEAFF. CDR3 DNA sequence: TGCGCCAGCAGTCAATTTCAGCGGACAGGGCCTATGAACACTGAAGCTTTCTTT.

The chain couples TRBV19 to TRBJ1-5, with D possibly TRBD1 on 6 matching bases. The CDR3 spans 17 residues. The V gene's germline CDR1 is LNHDA and CDR2 SQIVND (reference sequence). Trimming took off 6 bases at V and 2 bases at J, with 20 bases between the two ends. The CDR3 spells CASRTVGGGAGNQPQHF. The CDR3 DNA reads as TGTGCCAGTAGGACTGTTGGGGGGGGCGCGGGCAATCAGCCCCAGCATTTT.

V gene TRBV11-2 combines with J gene TRBJ2-7; 9 positions match TRBD2. V shed 1 base and J 7 bases; nucleotides not matched to a gene: 11. Per germline, CDR1 SGHAT and CDR2 FQNNGV. This CDR3 is 16 amino acids long. The CDR3 region has the DNA TGTGCCAGCAGCTTAGGACCAGCTAGCGGGGCTCGGGAGCAGTACTTC. Its protein product is CASSLGPASGAREQYF.

J is TRBJ2-1 and V is TRBV29-1; TRBD2 agrees at 10 bases. Per germline, CDR1 SQVTM and CDR2 ANQGSEA. V shed 7 bases and J 0 bases; nucleotides not matched to a gene: 3. CDR3 length: 14 amino acids. CDR3 residues: CSGASGSSYNEQFF. CDR3 sequence (DNA): TGCAGCGGGGCTAGCGGGAGCTCCTACAATGAGCAGTTCTTC.

This sequence joins TRBV10-3 and TRBJ2-5; D ambiguous. V lost 10 bases to trimming and J lost 6 bases, with 18 bases between them. Germline V gene lookup returns CDR1 ENHRY and CDR2 SYGVKD. This CDR3 contains 13 residues. CDR3 bases: TGTGCCACCCTGGCGGAAGTCTGGAAGACCCAGTACTTC. Translation gives CATLAEVWKTQYF.

This clone occurred once. This chain joins TRBV11-3 and TRBJ2-1, with 9 bases matching TRBD2. This CDR3 has 15 residues. Losses at the gene ends were 1 base for V and 6 bases for J; bases not matched to a gene: 4. In germline, CDR1 is SGHNT, CDR2 YENEEA. As DNA, the CDR3 is TGTGCCAGCAGCTTAGGGCTAGCGGGGCCCAATGAGCAGTTCTTC. This translates into CASSLGLAGPNEQFF.